These T cell receptor beta chains were read from a single sample in a study of patients and donors after allogeneic stem cell transplantation. MiXCR was run by TCRdb on the RT-PCR reads, yielding one entry per CDR3 protein. The profile covers 150,000 or so distinct CDR3 sequences, with about a quarter appearing a single time and around 26% taken by the ten largest. Sequencing was performed on blood, either unsorted or a sorted T cell fraction (not recorded which). The receptor source for this set is a human donor who was either an allogeneic HSCT recipient or a stem cell or donor lymphocyte infusion donor (not recorded which). It is not recorded whose cells these are; they may come from a transplant donor. Each CDR3 is given with its conserved first and last residue. D genes are given only for firm matches. Some rows have no size entry. The others give once, few or many, or a class for an expanded clone.

CDR3: CASSLLPGKQGRNYGYTF
DNA: TGTGCCAGCAGTTTACTTCCTGGGAAACAGGGTCGGAACTATGGCTACACCTTC
J: TRBJ1-2
size: .
D: .
V: TRBV28

CDR3: CSANLGGNNEQFF
DNA: TGCAGTGCCAATCTCGGAGGGAACAATGAGCAGTTCTTC
J: TRBJ2-1
size: .
D: .
V: TRBV20-1

CDR3: CASSLASPGQVLGYNEQFF
DNA: TGTGCCAGCAGCTTAGCTTCACCGGGACAGGTATTAGGCTACAATGAGCAGTTCTTC
J: TRBJ2-1
size: .
D: TRBD1
V: TRBV7-2

CDR3: CSVDFRDLQDYGYTF
DNA: TGCAGCGTGGACTTCCGGGACCTTCAGGACTATGGCTACACCTTC
J: TRBJ1-2
size: few
D: .
V: TRBV29-1

CDR3: CASSSLTGQNTEAFF
DNA: TGTGCCAGCAGCTCATTGACAGGCCAGAACACTGAAGCTTTCTTT
J: TRBJ1-1
size: .
D: .
V: TRBV5-5

CDR3: CASSTMVGQYYGYTF
DNA: TGTGCCAGCAGCACGATGGTGGGGCAGTACTATGGCTACACCTTC
J: TRBJ1-2
size: .
D: .
V: TRBV14

CDR3: CAIPDRGEGYTF
DNA: TGTGCCATCCCTGACAGGGGAGAAGGCTACACCTTC
J: TRBJ1-2
size: .
D: TRBD1
V: TRBV10-3

CDR3: CSVQGIGAEAFF
DNA: TGCAGCGTACAGGGTATTGGCGCTGAAGCTTTCTTT
J: TRBJ1-1
size: few
D: .
V: TRBV29-1

CDR3: CASSLVAGQPNTEAFF
DNA: TGTGCCAGCAGCTTAGTGGCGGGACAACCGAACACTGAAGCTTTCTTT
J: TRBJ1-1
size: few
D: .
V: TRBV7-2

CDR3: CARSPNSGTGEQFF
DNA: TGTGCCAGAAGTCCTAATTCGGGCACGGGTGAGCAGTTCTTC
J: TRBJ2-1
size: .
D: .
V: TRBV6-2/TRBV6-3

CDR3: CASSLGTVRTDTQYF
DNA: TGCGCCAGCAGCTTAGGGACAGTCCGCACAGATACGCAGTATTTT
J: TRBJ2-3
size: few
D: TRBD1
V: TRBV5-1

CDR3: CASGLPPNSSSGNTIYF
DNA: TGTGCTAGTGGTTTGCCCCCCAACAGTTCCAGTGGAAACACCATATATTTT
J: TRBJ1-3
size: .
D: .
V: TRBV12-5

CDR3: CASSQDLKPNYGYTF
DNA: TGTGCCAGCAGCCAAGATCTTAAGCCGAACTATGGCTACACCTTC
J: TRBJ1-2
size: many
D: .
V: TRBV4-2

CDR3: CASSLRPWAAGNTEAFF
DNA: TGTGCCAGCAGTTTACGGCCTTGGGCGGCAGGGAACACTGAAGCTTTCTTT
J: TRBJ1-1
size: .
D: .
V: TRBV12-3/TRBV12-4

CDR3: CSVGDPNQPQHF
DNA: TGCAGCGTAGGGGACCCTAATCAGCCCCAGCATTTT
J: TRBJ1-5
size: many
D: .
V: TRBV29-1

CDR3: CASSLVVSALTDTQYF
DNA: TGCGCCAGCAGCTTGGTTGTTAGCGCGCTCACAGATACGCAGTATTTT
J: TRBJ2-3
size: few
D: .
V: TRBV5-1

CDR3: CSAYGIDAAFF
DNA: TGCAGTGCTTACGGAATCGATGCAGCTTTCTTT
J: TRBJ1-1
size: .
D: .
V: TRBV20-1